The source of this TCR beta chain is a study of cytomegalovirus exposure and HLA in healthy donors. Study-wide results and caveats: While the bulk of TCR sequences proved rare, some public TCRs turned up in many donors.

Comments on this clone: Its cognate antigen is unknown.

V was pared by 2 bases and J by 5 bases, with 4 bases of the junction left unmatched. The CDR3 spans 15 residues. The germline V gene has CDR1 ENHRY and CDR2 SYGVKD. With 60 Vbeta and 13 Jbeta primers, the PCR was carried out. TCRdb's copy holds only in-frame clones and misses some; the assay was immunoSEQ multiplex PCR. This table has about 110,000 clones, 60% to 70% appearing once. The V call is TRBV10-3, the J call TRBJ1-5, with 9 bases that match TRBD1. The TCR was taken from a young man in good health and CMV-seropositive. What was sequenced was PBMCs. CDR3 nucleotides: TGTGCCATCAGTGAGGGGACAGGGCCGTATCAGCCCCAGCATTTT. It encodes CAISEGTGPYQPQHF.